This T cell receptor (beta chain) was observed in a study of post-analysis software for immune sequencing data. Study background: Disease trajectories encompassed relapsing-remitting, secondary progressive and progressive-relapsing multiple sclerosis.

Germline V gene lookup returns CDR1 ENHRY and CDR2 SYGVKD. CDR3 length equals 15 residues. cDNA libraries for TCR beta contained unique molecular identifiers. Input amounts of about 0.85 to 11 million T cells were used. These gave 500,000 or so cDNA molecules, so each molecule approximated one T cell. TCRdb recomputed calls from the PCR reads with MiXCR, one row per CDR3 protein. The data hold 250,000 to 300,000 distinct CDR3 sequences, with about 38% observed a single time. As for this clonotype: The antigen is undetermined.

Overall study results and limits: Co-batched samples clustered tightly together by F measure. A handful of TRBV segments appeared more often in patients than in controls, and TRBV5-6, TRBV5-1 and TRBV20-1 were among these.

Specimen: blood. The sequence derives from a girl under 18 with multiple sclerosis. J is TRBJ2-5 and V is TRBV10-3; D is ambiguous. The J call is uncertain, as TRBJ2-7 better fits the DNA end. This CDR3 is CAISESRPSGNEQYF. DNA for the CDR3: TGTGCCATCAGTGAGTCGCGGCCCTCGGGCAACGAGCAGTACTTC.